The next 17 T cell receptor beta chains were all read from a single sample in a study of T-cell memory formation after mild COVID-19. TCRdb used MiXCR to reprocess the 5' RACE reads, holding one entry per CDR3 protein. The data contain around 140,000 distinct CDR3 sequences, about 5.5% of them singletons. Source material: PBMCs or a T cell subset sorted from them (not recorded which). These receptors all come from an adult woman who had mild COVID-19 (a few samples of this study predate the infection). Cell type and time point are not known.

Ten or more counts support this clonotype. The chain joins TRBV15 to TRBJ1-2; D not resolved. Trimming cost V 0 bases and J 6 bases, with 2 bases left between them. This CDR3 is built from 11 residues. Germline values: CDR1 LNHNV, CDR2 YYDKDF (reference sequence). This CDR3 reads CATSREDGYTF. CDR3 nucleotide sequence: TGTGCCACCAGCAGAGAGGATGGCTACACCTTC.

The chain links TRBV18 to TRBJ1-2; 7 bases map to TRBD1. Trimming at V came to 1 base and at J to 1 base, leaving 3 bases not matched to a gene. This CDR3 has 15 residues. The germline gives CDR1 KGHSH, CDR2 LQKENI. CDR3 DNA sequence: TGTGCCAGCTCACCACGGGACAGAAGTAACTATGGCTACACCTTC. Amino acid sequence: CASSPRDRSNYGYTF.

This clonotype was detected ten times or more. The rearrangement joins TRBV7-9 to TRBJ2-4; TRBD1 matches at 8 bases. CDR1 SEHNR and CDR2 FQNEAQ come from the germline V gene (reference sequence). J was trimmed by 7 bases and V by 2 bases; bases with no gene match: 1. The CDR3 is 13 amino acids. CDR3: CASSLTGGNIQYF. The CDR3, as DNA: TGTGCCAGCAGCTTAACAGGGGGGAACATTCAGTACTTC.

The chain carries TRBV12-3 or TRBV12-4 and TRBJ1-2; D remains unclear. V was shortened by 3 bases and J by 6 bases, with 14 bases between the two germline ends. This CDR3 is 14 amino acids long. Here the CDR3 DNA reads TGTGCCAGCAGTTTTCGCCGGGCGTTCGATGGCTACACCTTC. Its translation: CASSFRRAFDGYTF.

This clonotype has at least ten counts. The chain joins TRBV7-2 to TRBJ2-1, with TRBD2 matching 10 bases. Germline V gene data show CDR1 as SGHTA and CDR2 as FQGNSA. Trimming removed 0 bases from V and 9 bases from J; junction bases left unmatched: 17. The CDR3 spans 19 residues. The CDR3 DNA reads TGTGCCAGCAGCTTAGCTGCCCCCTCCCTAGCGGGAGTATTGGTTGAGCAGTTCTTC. Translation: CASSLAAPSLAGVLVEQFF.

The V and J genes are TRBV10-3 and TRBJ2-7; 11 bases agree with TRBD2. The ends lost 2 bases at V and 1 base at J; junction bases unmatched: 1. Germline values: CDR1 ENHRY, CDR2 SYGVKD. The CDR3 runs to 15 residues. CDR3 sequence (DNA): TGTGCCATCAGTGAGACTAGCGGGGGTTCCTACGAGCAGTACTTC. It is translated as CAISETSGGSYEQYF.

This clonotype was seen at least ten times. The chain employs TRBV6-6 and TRBJ2-7, with TRBD1 matching 11 bases. The CDR3 is 15 residues long. Germline assignment: CDR1 MNHNY and CDR2 SVGAGI (reference sequence). J was trimmed by 7 bases and V by 2 bases; bases with no gene match: 7. CDR3 residues: CASSYRDRGWEEQYF. The CDR3 DNA sequence: TGTGCCAGCAGTTACCGGGACAGGGGGTGGGAAGAGCAGTACTTC.

In its sample, this clonotype was seen many times. The chain employs TRBV7-2 and TRBJ2-1; D possibly corresponds to TRBD2 (6 bases). Trimming took off 7 bases at V and 2 bases at J, with 15 bases between the two ends. This CDR3 spans 15 amino acids. Per germline, CDR1 SGHTA and CDR2 FQGNSA. The CDR3 here is CASTPRSGTYNEQFF. The CDR3 nucleotides read TGTGCCAGCACTCCGCGTAGCGGCACCTACAATGAGCAGTTCTTC.

This clonotype was found many times. The CDR3: CASSEGSLANQPQHF. CDR3 in DNA: TGTGCCAGCAGCGAGGGTTCCCTTGCGAATCAGCCCCAGCATTTT. V is TRBV9 and J is TRBJ1-5; D call uncertain. The CDR3 has 15 residues. Deletions cut 3 bases from V and 4 bases from J, with 14 bases between. CDR1 and CDR2 (germline): SGDLS, YYNGEE.

The gene calls are TRBV27 and TRBJ1-5; 7 positions match TRBD1. J gave up 6 bases and V 6 bases, and 5 bases lay outside the gene matches. This CDR3 is 13 amino acids long. CDR1 is MNHEY and CDR2 is SMNVEV in the germline V gene (reference sequence). The CDR3 sequence: CASRNRGGQPQHF. The CDR3 DNA sequence: TGTGCCAGCAGAAACAGGGGAGGTCAGCCCCAGCATTTT.

The rearrangement joins TRBV20-1 to TRBJ2-1; D possibly corresponds to TRBD1 (5 bases). Germline assignment: CDR1 DFQATT and CDR2 SNEGSKA (reference sequence). Trimming took 5 bases from V and 7 from J, leaving 18 bases between them. The CDR3 covers 14 residues. The CDR3 protein is CSARTGFARNEQFF. CDR3 DNA sequence: TGCAGTGCTCGTACAGGCTTCGCAAGGAATGAGCAGTTCTTC.

V is TRBV15 and J is TRBJ1-1, with 7 bases aligning to TRBD1. Germline V gene sequence: CDR1 LNHNV, CDR2 YYDKDF (reference sequence). V lost 6 bases and J lost 9; bases outside the gene matches: 10. The CDR3 spans 13 residues. Here the CDR3 reads CATSPGQIGKAFF. The CDR3 coding sequence is TGTGCCACCAGTCCGGGACAGATAGGGAAAGCTTTCTTT.

This clonotype was seen more than once but under ten times. The V and J genes are TRBV27 and TRBJ2-3; 10 bases align to TRBD2. This CDR3 has 15 amino acids. Germline-derived CDR1 and CDR2 are MNHEY and SMNVEV (reference sequence). J lost 6 bases, V lost 3 bases, and 6 bases had no gene match. The CDR3 sequence is CASSFKAGGKDTQYF. The CDR3, as DNA: TGTGCCAGCAGTTTTAAAGCGGGAGGGAAGGATACGCAGTATTTT.

A note on this clonotype: This may be a read error: a much more frequent sequence differs by one nucleotide. V is TRBV5-1 and J is TRBJ2-5; D is ambiguous. Germline CDR1 is SGHRS and CDR2 is YFSETQ. V was trimmed by 1 base and J by 0 bases, leaving 4 bases between them. The CDR3 runs 13 residues. CDR3 in DNA: TGCGCCAGCAGCTTGCGGTACCAAGAGACCCAGTACTTC. Residues: CASSLRYQETQYF.

The V call is TRBV5-4, the J call TRBJ2-3; possibly TRBD1 for D (5 bases). Between the trimmed V and J ends, which lost 4 bases and 2 bases, there was a span of 11 bases. The CDR3 consists of 14 residues. Germline loops: CDR1 SGHNT, CDR2 YYREEE (reference sequence). CDR3 coding DNA: TGTGCCAGCAGCCGTACGGACACCACAGATACGCAGTATTTT. Encoded protein: CASSRTDTTDTQYF. Using reference TRBV5-4 and TRBJ2-3 for the parts outside the CDR3, the full variable domain is ETGVTQSPTHLIKTRGQQVTLRCSSQSGHNTVSWYQQALGQGPQFIFQYYREEENGRGNFPPRFSGLQFPNYSSELNVNALELDDSALYLCASSRTDTTDTQYFGPGTRLTVL.

The rearrangement uses TRBV29-1 and TRBJ1-2, with TRBD1 as a possible D gene (5 bases). CDR1 is SQVTM, CDR2 ANQGSEA, per germline. This CDR3 contains 13 residues. Trimming took 5 bases from V and 0 from J, leaving 10 bases between them. CDR3 amino acids: CSVSVRANYGYTF. The CDR3 DNA is TGCAGCGTTTCGGTCAGGGCTAACTATGGCTACACCTTC.

This clonotype was detected a few times. In DNA form, the CDR3 reads TGTGCCAGCAGTGAGTCAGGACAGGTATTCTATGGCTACACCTTC. It specifies CASSESGQVFYGYTF. V gene TRBV6-1 combines with J gene TRBJ1-2; TRBD1 matches at 7 bases. The CDR3 is made up of 15 amino acids. The V gene's germline CDR1 is MNHNS and CDR2 SASEGT. The J segment lost 4 bases and the V segment lost 3 bases, leaving 8 bases of the junction unmatched.